A selection of T cell receptor beta chains follows, all from one sample in a study of glioma-infiltrating T cells. Each CDR3 protein gets one entry after TCRdb re-called the multiplex PCR reads with MiXCR. The data hold around 190,000 distinct CDR3 sequences, with around 42% observed a single time. The sample was glioma tissue, nonneoplastic brain tissue, or PBMCs (not recorded which). The source of these receptors is a human donor with low-grade glioma or glioblastoma, undergoing nonglioma brain surgery, or in good health (not recorded which). Both conserved end residues are part of each CDR3. Each record gives: J gene, V gene, clone size, D gene, CDR3 DNA, CDR3 protein. The D gene is left open where the match is weak. The listing skips clone size in some rows; elsewhere it reads once, few, many or a size class.

TRBJ2-7,TRBV6-5,once,-,TGTGACAGCAGTAAAACAGCCATTCCAACCTACGAGCAGTACTTC,CDSSKTAIPTYEQYF
TRBJ2-1,TRBV15,many,-,TGTGCCACCAGCAGAGAAGACGGCGCGCGGCTAGCAAACAATGAGCAGTTCTTC,CATSREDGARLANNEQFF
TRBJ2-7,TRBV20-1,-,-,TGCAGTGCTGAGAGAGGGAGCGCTCCCTACGAGGAGTACTTC,CSAERGSAPYEEYF
TRBJ2-1,TRBV10-3,many,-,TGTGCCAGCTCCCCGAGTCTTGAGCAGTTCTTC,CASSPSLEQFF
TRBJ2-7,TRBV6-1,many,-,TGTGCCACCATATCCTACGAGCAGTACTTC,CATISYEQYF
TRBJ1-2,TRBV6-6,-,-,TGTGCCAGCAGCCACTCTAGCTCCGGAGGCTACACCTTC,CASSHSSSGGYTF
TRBJ2-1,TRBV7-3,many,TRBD2,TGTGCCAGCAGCTTGCCTAGCGGAAACAATGAGCAGTTCTTC,CASSLPSGNNEQFF
TRBJ2-3,TRBV6-4,many,TRBD2,TGTGCCAGCAGTGACGCGAGTAGCGGGAGAGCCATTTGCACAGATACGCAGTATTTT,CASSDASSGRAICTDTQYF
TRBJ2-7,TRBV7-9,many,-,TGTGCCAGCAGCTTAGGCGGGATCGCCTACGAGCAGTACTTC,CASSLGGIAYEQYF
TRBJ2-1,TRBV28,many,TRBD2,TGTGCCAGCAGTTTATCAACTAGCGGGTGGGATGAGCAGTTCTTC,CASSLSTSGWDEQFF
TRBJ2-7,TRBV28,many,-,TGTGCCAGCAGTTTACTCGCCTACGAGCAGTACTTC,CASSLLAYEQYF
TRBJ1-3,TRBV25-1,many,-,TGTGCCAGCAGTGAATCCTCCCCAGGGGTAGGAGGAAACACCATATATTTT,CASSESSPGVGGNTIYF
TRBJ2-7,TRBV20-1,many,-,TGCAGTGCTAGAATGGAGGGGGGCTTCGCCTACGAGCAGTACTTC,CSARMEGGFAYEQYF
TRBJ2-3,TRBV28,many,-,TGTGCCAGCACCAATAGCGGTCTCCGCACAGATACGCAGTATTTT,CASTNSGLRTDTQYF
TRBJ2-5,TRBV19,-,-,TGTGCCAGTGGGCTTACTAGCAGAGAGACCCAGTACTTC,CASGLTSRETQYF
TRBJ1-1,TRBV9,-,-,TGTGCCAGCAGCGCGGTCGGGGGGAACGCTGAAGCTTTCTTT,CASSAVGGNAEAFF
TRBJ2-7,TRBV20-1,once,-,TGCAGTGCTAGTGCTGATGACAGACTCAACTACGAGCAGAACTTC,CSASADDRLNYEQNF
TRBJ1-5,TRBV2,many,TRBD1,TGTGCCAGCAGTGAAGAATGGACAGGGGGTCAGCCCCAGCATTTT,CASSEEWTGGQPQHF
TRBJ2-3,TRBV6-6,-,-,TGTGCAAGCGGAACTAGAGTGGATACGCAGTATTTT,CASGTRVDTQYF
TRBJ2-7,TRBV7-2,-,TRBD2,TGTGCCAGCAGCGCAGGACTAGCGGGATCCTACGAGCAGTACTTC,CASSAGLAGSYEQYF
TRBJ2-2,TRBV11-1,-,TRBD1,TGTGCCATCAGTACGGGACAGGGGAACACCGGTGAGCTGTTTTTT,CAISTGQGNTGELFF
TRBJ1-2,TRBV6-1,many,-,TGTGCCAGCAGTGAAGGGCGGGGAATGAACTATGGCTACACCTTC,CASSEGRGMNYGYTF
TRBJ1-3,TRBV20-1,many,TRBD1,TGCAGTGCCCCCCGGACAGGTGGAAACACCATATATTTT,CSAPRTGGNTIYF
TRBJ2-2,TRBV7-3,many,-,TGTGCCAGCAGCCCCAAGAACACCGGGGAGCTGTTTTTT,CASSPKNTGELFF
TRBJ2-3,TRBV7-2,-,-,TGTGCCAGCAGCAGCTCGACAGATAGGCAGTATTTT,CASSSSTDRQYF
TRBJ1-5,TRBV28,once,-,TGTGCCAGAACCGCTTCGGGGTTAGGCAACCAGCCCCAGCATTTT,CARTASGLGNQPQHF
TRBJ1-1,TRBV28,many,-,TGTGCCAGCAGTCTCACATGGTTCAGGCTGGGCTTAAACACTGAAGCTTTCTTT,CASSLTWFRLGLNTEAFF
TRBJ1-1,TRBV28,many,TRBD1,TGTGCCAGCAGCCCTCAGGGGGTGGCCACTGAAGCTTTCTTT,CASSPQGVATEAFF
TRBJ2-7,TRBV6-1,many,TRBD2,TGTGCCAGCAAAATAGCGGGCTACTCCTACGAGCAGTACTTC,CASKIAGYSYEQYF
TRBJ2-6,TRBV29-1,-,-,TGCAGCGTTGTCGGCAGCAGAAATTCTTGGGCCAACGTCCTGACTTTC,CSVVGSRNSWANVLTF
TRBJ2-3,TRBV7-2,many,-,TGTGCCAGCAGCTTAGGCGGAGCGGTCACAGATACGCAGTATTTT,CASSLGGAVTDTQYF
TRBJ1-1,TRBV18,-,TRBD1,TGTGCCAGCTCCCTCGACAGGGGGGACACTGAAGCTTCCTTT,CASSLDRGDTEASF
TRBJ2-7,TRBV28,many,-,TGTGCCAGCACTCGGGACCCCAGTGGGTACGAGCAGTACTTC,CASTRDPSGYEQYF
TRBJ1-2,TRBV28,many,-,TGTGCCAGCAGTTTGCTGCTTTTGGGTCGGGGCTACACCTTC,CASSLLLLGRGYTF
TRBJ2-3,TRBV3-1,-,-,TGTGCCAGCAGCCAGACGCCGGCTAGCACAGATACGCAGTATTTT,CASSQTPASTDTQYF
TRBJ2-7,TRBV20-1,-,TRBD1,TGCAGTGATAGCTGGACAGGGGGCGATAATCCAGAGCAGTACTTC,CSDSWTGGDNPEQYF
TRBJ2-2,TRBV7-2,many,-,TGTGCCAGCAGCTTTGGAGGCACCGGGGAGCTGTTTTTT,CASSFGGTGELFF
TRBJ2-1,TRBV12-3/TRBV12-4,-,TRBD2,TGTGCCAGCAGTTTAGGACTAGCGGGAACGAGTGAGCAGTTCTTC,CASSLGLAGTSEQFF
TRBJ2-7,TRBV20-1,-,TRBD1,TGCAGTGCTAGTCGGGACAGGGGCGGGGGCGAGCAGTACTTC,CSASRDRGGGEQYF
TRBJ1-5,TRBV19,once,-,TGTGCCAGTATACGGGACCCACATAGCAATCAGCCCCAGCATTTT,CASIRDPHSNQPQHF
TRBJ1-5,TRBV28,-,-,TGTGCCGGATCACTAAAGGGAAAAGGCAATCAGCCACAGCATTTT,CAGSLKGKGNQPQHF
TRBJ2-7,TRBV29-1,many,-,TGCAGTGTGACGGGGGTTGGGGCCTACGAGCAGTACTTC,CSVTGVGAYEQYF
TRBJ1-6,TRBV12-3/TRBV12-4,-,TRBD1,TGTGCCAGCAGGGGACAGGGCGCTCGGTCCCTCCACTTT,CASRGQGARSLHF
TRBJ1-5,TRBV27,-,-,TGTGCCAGAAGCTTATTTGGTCAGCCCCAGCATTTT,CARSLFGQPQHF
TRBJ1-3,TRBV18,-,TRBD1,TGTGCAAGATCACCGGGACAGGAACACTCTGGAAACACCATATATTTT,CARSPGQEHSGNTIYF
TRBJ2-3,TRBV6-6,many,-,TGTGCCAGCAGTTACTCCCTCTCCACAGATACGCAGTATTTT,CASSYSLSTDTQYF
TRBJ1-2,TRBV5-1,-,-,TGCGCCAGCAGCTTGGACCCTTCCGGGGCTAACTATGGCTACACCTTC,CASSLDPSGANYGYTF
TRBJ1-2,TRBV2,many,TRBD1,TGTGCCAGCAGGGAAAAGGACAGGGTGGTAGGCTACACCTTC,CASREKDRVVGYTF
TRBJ2-7,TRBV7-2,few,-,TGTGCCAGCAGCTTAAATCCGGGGAACTCCTACGAGCAGTACTTC,CASSLNPGNSYEQYF